This is a list of T cell receptor beta chains from one sample in a study of cytomegalovirus exposure and HLA in healthy donors. Using immunoSEQ multiplex PCR, the repertoire was profiled, and TCRdb retains in-frame clones only, with some absent. The sample carries about 240,000 clones, around 86% recorded once. The sample was PBMCs. These TCRs come from a woman aged 30 to 39 in good health and CMV-seropositive. The CDR3 runs from the conserved cysteine through the conserved F or W. D genes are given only for firm matches. For some rows the clone size is stated as once, few or many, or as a class when expanded; others skip it.

j_gene	v_gene	abundance	d_gene	CDR3aa	CDR3nt
TRBJ1-2	TRBV29-1	.	TRBD1	CSVGGQGALGYTF	TGCAGCGTTGGGGGACAGGGGGCTCTTGGCTACACCTTC
TRBJ2-7	TRBV4-2	.	.	CASSQEDSGYYEQYF	TGTGCCAGCAGCCAAGAGGACAGCGGATACTACGAGCAGTACTTC
TRBJ2-1	TRBV7-2	.	.	CASSEWEGSFRYNEQFF	TGTGCCAGCAGCGAGTGGGAAGGGAGTTTTAGATACAATGAGCAGTTCTTC
TRBJ2-1	TRBV15	.	TRBD2	CATSNWIRTSGFNEQFF	TGTGCCACCAGCAATTGGATAAGGACTAGCGGGTTTAATGAGCAGTTCTTC
TRBJ1-2	TRBV6-6	once	.	CASILQLVGSGHGYTF	TGTGCCAGCATCCTACAACTCGTCGGTTCTGGGCATGGCTACACCTTC
TRBJ2-1	TRBV27	once	.	CASRARTETYNEQFF	TGTGCCAGCAGGGCCAGAACAGAAACCTACAATGAGCAGTTCTTC
TRBJ1-1	TRBV7-9	.	TRBD1	CASSFSRTGDEAFF	TGTGCCAGCAGCTTTTCGCGAACAGGGGACGAAGCTTTCTTT
TRBJ2-1	TRBV27	.	.	CASSSRPSPFSYNEQFF	TGTGCCAGCAGTTCGCGGCCCTCCCCATTTTCCTACAATGAGCAGTTCTTC
TRBJ2-5	TRBV21-1	.	.	CASSTGLATLSETQYF	TGTGCCAGCAGCACCGGGTTAGCTACACTCTCTGAGACCCAGTACTTC
TRBJ2-7	TRBV4-1	few	.	CASSLWWGVAYEQYF	TGCGCCAGCAGCCTATGGTGGGGGGTCGCCTACGAGCAGTACTTC
TRBJ2-2	TRBV29-1	.	.	CSVESLQGNTGELFF	TGCAGCGTTGAAAGCCTACAGGGGAACACCGGGGAGCTGTTTTTT
TRBJ2-1	TRBV5-1	.	TRBD2	CASSLDPSRLAEAYNEQFF	TGCGCCAGCAGCTTGGACCCCTCCCGACTAGCGGAGGCCTACAATGAGCAGTTCTTC
TRBJ2-7	TRBV4-1	.	TRBD2	CASSQEGGAGGRGEQYF	TGCGCCAGCAGCCAAGAGGGTGGAGCGGGAGGGAGAGGGGAGCAGTACTTC
TRBJ2-1	TRBV11-2	.	.	CASSLAGEQFF	TGTGCCAGCAGCTTAGCCGGGGAGCAGTTCTTC
TRBJ2-7	TRBV7-2	.	.	CASSQGAGVGYEQYF	TGTGCCAGCAGCCAGGGCGCAGGGGTAGGGTACGAGCAGTACTTC
TRBJ2-7	TRBV27	.	TRBD1	CASSRMPGQGYEQYF	TGTGCCAGCAGCCGGATGCCGGGACAGGGCTACGAGCAGTACTTC
TRBJ2-5	TRBV6-1	.	TRBD1	CASREQGRETQYF	TGTGCCAGCAGGGAACAGGGGCGAGAGACCCAGTACTTC
TRBJ2-5	TRBV5-6	.	.	CASSSITGMETQYF	TGTGCCAGCAGCTCCATTACAGGGATGGAGACCCAGTACTTC
TRBJ1-1	TRBV19	.	.	CASMAGREAFF	TGTGCCAGTATGGCAGGGCGTGAAGCTTTCTTT
TRBJ1-1	TRBV2	.	.	CASSEQVDTEAFF	TGTGCCAGCAGTGAACAGGTTGACACTGAAGCTTTCTTT
TRBJ2-1	TRBV11-3	.	.	CASSLGGALSYNEQFF	TGTGCCAGCAGCTTAGGTGGAGCGCTCTCCTACAATGAGCAGTTCTTC
TRBJ1-4	TRBV28	.	.	CASSLGANTENEKLFF	TGTGCCAGCAGTTTAGGGGCCAATACGGAGAACGAAAAACTGTTTTTT
TRBJ2-3	TRBV18	.	.	CASSSDYTDTQYF	TGTGCCAGCTCATCGGACTACACAGATACGCAGTATTTT
TRBJ2-1	TRBV6-1	.	TRBD2	CASSALTSGRNYNEQFF	TGTGCCAGCAGTGCGTTGACTAGCGGGAGAAATTACAATGAGCAGTTCTTC
TRBJ2-3	TRBV5-1	.	.	CASSRLPGSTDTQYF	TGCGCCAGCAGTCGTCTTCCGGGTAGCACAGATACGCAGTATTTT
TRBJ2-1	TRBV9	.	.	CASSVAARNEQFF	TGTGCCAGCAGCGTAGCAGCCAGGAATGAGCAGTTCTTC
TRBJ1-5	TRBV7-6	.	.	CASSLEGGRGGNQPQHF	TGTGCCAGCAGCTTAGAAGGAGGCCGCGGCGGGAATCAGCCCCAGCATTTT
TRBJ1-1	TRBV19	.	.	CASSIRSGDREAFF	TGTGCCAGTAGTATACGGTCAGGGGACCGGGAAGCTTTCTTT
TRBJ1-2	TRBV28	.	TRBD1	CASSLLWTGRSGGYTF	TGTGCCAGCAGTTTACTTTGGACAGGGAGGAGTGGTGGCTACACCTTC
TRBJ2-1	TRBV25-1	.	TRBD2	CASTLAGRDEQFF	TGTGCCAGCACACTAGCGGGAAGGGATGAGCAGTTCTTC
TRBJ2-7	TRBV4-1	.	.	CASSQDTSRTRHEQYF	TGCGCCAGCAGCCAAGATACTAGCCGCACTCGGCACGAGCAGTACTTC
TRBJ1-1	TRBV18	.	.	CASSPPGRTGEAFF	TGTGCCAGCTCACCACCCGGACGCACAGGGGAAGCTTTCTTT
TRBJ2-5	TRBV25-1	.	TRBD2	CASSEFLAGETQYF	TGTGCCAGCAGTGAATTTCTAGCGGGAGAGACCCAGTACTTC
TRBJ2-5	TRBV12-5	.	.	CASGPSGQETQYF	TGTGCTAGTGGTCCATCGGGCCAAGAGACCCAGTACTTC
TRBJ2-7	TRBV28	.	TRBD1	CASSPGGVYEQYF	TGTGCCAGCAGTCCAGGGGGTGTCTACGAGCAGTACTTC
TRBJ2-7	TRBV10-1	.	.	CASIVRDKLYEQYF	TGCGCCAGCATCGTCAGGGATAAGCTCTACGAGCAGTACTTC
TRBJ2-1	TRBV7-2	.	.	CASSLVSVASYNEQFF	TGTGCCAGCAGCTTAGTGTCGGTAGCATCATACAATGAGCAGTTCTTC
TRBJ2-7	TRBV4-1	.	.	CASSPGHSSYEQYF	TGCGCCAGCAGCCCGGGACACTCTTCCTACGAGCAGTACTTC
TRBJ2-3	TRBV2	.	TRBD2	CASSPGAGGWADTQYF	TGTGCCAGCAGCCCCGGAGCGGGAGGTTGGGCAGATACGCAGTATTTT
TRBJ1-5	TRBV6-1	.	.	CASSESGGLGNQPQHF	TGTGCCAGCAGTGAGTCCGGGGGGCTGGGCAATCAGCCCCAGCATTTT
TRBJ1-5	TRBV6-1	.	TRBD1	CASRSTGGDQPQHF	TGTGCCAGCAGAAGTACAGGGGGGGATCAGCCCCAGCATTTT
TRBJ2-7	TRBV29-1	few	.	CSVTDSSYEQYF	TGCAGCGTAACGGACAGTTCCTACGAGCAGTACTTC
TRBJ1-1	TRBV27	.	TRBD1	CASSKRDRDFVIF	TGTGCCAGCAGTAAACGGGACAGGGATTTTGTGATCTTT
TRBJ2-3	TRBV11-3	once	.	CASSPSTDTQYF	TGTGCCAGCAGCCCTTCCACAGATACGCAGTATTTT
TRBJ2-3	TRBV13	.	.	CASGGGINTDTQYF	TGTGCCAGCGGAGGCGGTATAAACACAGATACGCAGTATTTT
TRBJ1-1	TRBV6-5	few	.	CATQINTEAFF	TGTGCCACCCAAATTAACACTGAAGCTTTCTTT
TRBJ2-1	TRBV7-9	once	TRBD1	CASSRQGWEQFF	TGTGCCAGCAGCCGACAGGGGTGGGAGCAGTTCTTC
TRBJ1-1	TRBV10-2	once	.	CASSLGVNTEAFF	TGCGCCAGCAGTCTAGGGGTTAACACTGAAGCTTTCTTT
TRBJ1-1	TRBV6-5	.	TRBD1	CASRSRGRGTEAFF	TGTGCCAGCAGGAGCAGGGGGCGCGGCACTGAAGCTTTCTTT